This T cell receptor (beta chain) derives from a study of blood T cells in healthy people across ages. The germline V and J ends were trimmed by 6 bases and 4 bases, with 13 bases remaining between them. CDR3 length equals 15 residues. The germline V gene encodes CDR1 MNHEY and CDR2 SMNVEV (reference sequence). A J-beta primer mix and a sample-barcoded 5' primer were used in a second PCR of roughly 6 to 11 cycles. TCRdb re-called the 5' RACE reads through MiXCR, storing one row per CDR3 protein. The sample yields more than 650,000 distinct CDR3 sequences, approximately 24% seen once. This clonotype appeared many times. These data were also filed under a second study, of T cells of mothers and their children. Turning to that study: Using approximately 1.5 ug per 15 ul, all extracted RNA underwent cDNA synthesis. Each child gave around 3 million TCR beta CDR3 reads (each mother, over 8.5 million).

Sequenced sample: blood. The TCR sequence derives from a boy aged 5-17 years in good health. The chain has TRBV27 and TRBJ1-6, with D possibly TRBD1 on 6 matching bases. In nucleotides, the CDR3 is TGTGCCAGCAGACCGGGACATCAATATAATTCACCCCTCCACTTT. Translating it yields CASRPGHQYNSPLHF.